This T cell receptor (beta chain) was identified during a study of blood T cells in healthy people across ages. Findings and limits, study-wide: Possibly confounding the expanded clonotype changes was the fact that donor CMV status was unknown. Comparison with aged donors showed that long-lived donors had more naive CD4+ cells and higher diversity.

This clonotype was recorded a few times. Its cognate antigen is unknown. The authors ran a second PCR of roughly 6 to 11 cycles using a sample-barcoded 5' primer and a J-beta primer mix. Each CDR3 protein gets one entry after TCRdb re-called the 5' RACE reads with MiXCR. The sample has 790,000 or so distinct CDR3 sequences, approximately 60% seen once. This TCR was recovered from a man aged 35 to 55 in good health. Source material: blood.

The CDR3 region is CATSDQANRYEQYF. The CDR3, as DNA: TGTGCCACCAGTGACCAGGCCAACCGCTACGAGCAGTACTTC. The chain recombines TRBV24-1 with TRBJ2-7; D remains unclear. Trimming took 4 bases from V and 3 from J, leaving 12 bases between them. CDR3 length: 14 amino acids. Germline CDR1 and CDR2: KGHDR and SFDVKD.